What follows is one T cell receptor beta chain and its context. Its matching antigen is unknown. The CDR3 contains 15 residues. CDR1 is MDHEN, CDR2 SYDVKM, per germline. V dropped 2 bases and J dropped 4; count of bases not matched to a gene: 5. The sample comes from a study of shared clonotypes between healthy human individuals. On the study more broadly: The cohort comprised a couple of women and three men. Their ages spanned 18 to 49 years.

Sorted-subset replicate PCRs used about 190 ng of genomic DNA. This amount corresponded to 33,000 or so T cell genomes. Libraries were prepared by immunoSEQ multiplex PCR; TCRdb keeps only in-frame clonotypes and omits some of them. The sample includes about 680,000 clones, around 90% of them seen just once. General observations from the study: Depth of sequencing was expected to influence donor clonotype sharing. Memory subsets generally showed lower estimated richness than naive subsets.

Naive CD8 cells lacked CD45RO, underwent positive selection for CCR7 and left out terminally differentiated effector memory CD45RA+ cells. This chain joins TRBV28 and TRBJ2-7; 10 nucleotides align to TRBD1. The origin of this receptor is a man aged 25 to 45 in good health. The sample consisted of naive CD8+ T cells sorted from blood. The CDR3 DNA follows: TGTGCCAGCAGTTTAAGGGACAGGGGTAGTTACGAGCAGTACTTC. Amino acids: CASSLRDRGSYEQYF.